This T cell receptor (beta chain) was sequenced in a study of identical twins. On this clonotype itself: What it binds is not known.

Only healthy Caucasians were included as donors. Points from the study as a whole: The authors noted that invariant MAIT and iNKT cells could partly confound zero-insertion analyses.

Through template switching, a universal primer site was introduced, and the cDNA contained unique molecular identifiers. TCRdb itself ran the 5' RACE reads through MiXCR, one entry per CDR3 protein. The sample holds roughly 710,000 distinct CDR3 sequences, around 5.7% seen once. Germline V gives CDR1 SGHRS, CDR2 YFSETQ. CDR3 size: 15 residues. V dropped 4 bases and J dropped 4 bases, with 15 bases sitting between them. This sequence originates from a man aged 18 to 35 in good health. The chain combines TRBV5-1 with TRBJ2-1; D possibly corresponds to TRBD2 (6 bases). Sample: naive T cells sorted from blood. CDR3 sequence reads: CASSLSGPTYNEQFF. The CDR3, as DNA: TGCGCCAGCAGCCTAAGCGGGCCAACTTACAATGAGCAGTTCTTC.